Shown below are 9 T cell receptor beta chains from a single sample sequenced in a study of T-cell memory formation after mild COVID-19. TCRdb re-called the 5' RACE reads through MiXCR, storing one row per CDR3 protein. Among under 400,000 distinct CDR3 sequences listed, 25% to 30% were seen once. The sample consisted of PBMCs or a T cell subset sorted from them (not recorded which). The receptors derive from an adult woman who had mild COVID-19 (a few samples of this study predate the infection). Cell type and time point are not known.

V gene TRBV29-1 combines with J gene TRBJ2-5; TRBD1 matches at 8 bases. The CDR3 has 14 amino acids. Germline values: CDR1 SQVTM, CDR2 ANQGSEA. V shed 1 base, J shed 5 bases, and the junction held 6 bases outside the gene matches. CDR3 amino acids: CSVEGGQGLETQYF. The CDR3 DNA sequence: TGCAGCGTTGAAGGCGGACAGGGTTTGGAGACCCAGTACTTC. Full variable domain (rest looked up from reference TRBV29-1 and TRBJ2-5): SAVISQKPSRDICQRGTSLTIQCQVDSQVTMMFWYRQQPGQSLTLIATANQGSEATYESGFVIDKFPISRPNLTFSTLTVSNMSPEDSSIYLCSVEGGQGLETQYFGPGTRLLVL.

The rearrangement links TRBV30 to TRBJ1-2; no clear D gene. The CDR3 sequence is 13 residues long. Looked up from germline, CDR1 is GTSNPN and CDR2 is SVGIG (reference sequence). The germline V and J ends were trimmed by 7 bases and 5 bases, with 17 bases remaining between them. CDR3 region: CAYGVAGGYGYTF. The CDR3 nucleotides are TGTGCCTATGGAGTGGCAGGCGGGTATGGCTACACCTTC.

This chain uses TRBV7-3 with TRBJ1-1; the match to TRBD1 covers 7 bases. The junction had 8 bases not matched to a gene; V was cut back by 3 bases and J by 1 base. The CDR3 runs to 16 residues. Germline V gene data show CDR1 as SGHTA and CDR2 as FQGTGA. CDR3 nucleotides: TGTGCCAGCAGCTTCCACCTTGGACAGGCGAACACTGAAGCTTTCTTT. It codes for CASSFHLGQANTEAFF.

This clonotype was observed a few times. The J gene is TRBJ1-3, the V gene TRBV5-5; 7 bases line up with TRBD1. Germline lookup yields CDR1 SGHKS and CDR2 YYEKEE (reference sequence). The V gene end was trimmed by 4 bases and the J gene end by 0 bases; junction bases not matched to a gene: 7. This CDR3 spans 16 amino acids. This CDR3 reads CASSLDRASSGNTIYF. The CDR3 DNA reads as TGTGCCAGCAGCCTAGACAGGGCCAGCTCTGGAAACACCATATATTTT.

This clonotype was counted between two and nine times. The V and J genes are TRBV9 and TRBJ2-3, with 12 bases fitting TRBD2. This CDR3 is built from 16 residues. J gave up 2 bases and V 3 bases, and 4 bases lay outside the gene matches. Germline CDR1 and CDR2: SGDLS and YYNGEE. This CDR3 is CASSALAGGNTDTQYF. In DNA form, the CDR3 reads TGTGCCAGCAGCGCTCTAGCGGGAGGGAACACAGATACGCAGTATTTT.

The chain recombines TRBV5-4 with TRBJ2-7; 10 bases agree with TRBD1. CDR1 and CDR2 from the germline V gene are SGHNT and YYREEE (reference sequence). V shed 5 bases, J shed 5 bases, and the junction held 10 bases outside the gene matches. This CDR3 has 15 amino acids. The CDR3 DNA reads TGTGCCAGCAGTTCAGACCGGGACAGGGGCCACGAGCAGTACTTC. Translating gives CASSSDRDRGHEQYF.

J is TRBJ1-4 and V is TRBV7-9; D ambiguous. Trimming took off 5 bases at V and 6 bases at J, with 13 bases between the two ends. The CDR3 covers 14 residues. The germline V gene has CDR1 SEHNR and CDR2 FQNEAQ (reference sequence). This CDR3 reads CASSPKVLDEKLFF. In DNA, the CDR3 is TGTGCCAGCAGCCCGAAAGTACTGGATGAAAAACTGTTTTTT.

The V and J genes are TRBV20-1 and TRBJ2-7; 8 positions match TRBD1. Trimming at V came to 6 bases and at J to 4 bases, leaving 11 bases not matched to a gene. CDR1 and CDR2 (germline): DFQATT, SNEGSKA (reference sequence). The CDR3 sequence is 14 residues long. CDR3 nucleotides: TGCAGTGCCAACTTTCCCGGACAGGGTTACGAGCAGTACTTC. This gives the protein CSANFPGQGYEQYF.

The rearrangement uses TRBV29-1 and TRBJ2-1, with D possibly TRBD1 on 6 matching bases. V gave up 4 bases and J gave up 5 bases, with 15 bases separating them. The CDR3 is 14 amino acids. From germline, CDR1 is SQVTM and CDR2 ANQGSEA. This CDR3 is CSVVSGVGDNEQFF. The CDR3, as DNA: TGCAGCGTTGTGTCAGGGGTCGGAGACAATGAGCAGTTCTTC.